Each of the 20 T cell receptor beta chains below was sequenced from the same sample in a study of blood T cell repertoires in COVID-19. Data came from immunoSEQ multiplex PCR; TCRdb stores just in-frame clones and leaves some out. The data show approximately 110,000 clones, 84% seen once. Input material: peripheral blood. The receptors stem from a woman aged 50 to 65 with acute or convalescent COVID-19.

The genes are TRBV19 and TRBJ2-1; TRBD1 aligns across 7 bases. From germline, CDR1 is LNHDA and CDR2 SQIVND (reference sequence). This CDR3 is 15 amino acids long. J gave up 5 bases and V 3 bases, and 7 bases lay outside the gene matches. The CDR3 sequence is CASSIRTGTDNEQFF. DNA of the CDR3: TGTGCCAGTAGTATCCGTACCGGGACAGACAATGAGCAGTTCTTC.

V gene TRBV27 combines with J gene TRBJ1-1; D uncertain. Looked up from germline, CDR1 is MNHEY and CDR2 is SMNVEV (reference sequence). This CDR3 is built from 14 residues. Trimming removed 5 bases at V and 1 base at J, with 11 bases between. CDR3 DNA sequence: TGTGCCAGCAGTCCCCTTGCCAGGAACACTGAAGCTTTCTTT. It is translated as CASSPLARNTEAFF.

V gene TRBV6-5 combines with J gene TRBJ1-5, with TRBD1 matching 7 bases. J gave up 0 bases and V 5 bases, and 4 bases lay outside the gene matches. The V gene's germline CDR1 is MNHEY and CDR2 SVGAGI. The CDR3 spans 15 residues. CDR3 coding DNA: TGTGCCAGCAGTAGGACAGGCCTTAGCAATCAGCCCCAGCATTTT. It codes for CASSRTGLSNQPQHF.

V usage is TRBV2 and J usage is TRBJ2-2, with D perhaps matching TRBD1 (5 bases). Per the germline V gene, CDR1 is SNHLY and CDR2 is FYNNEI. The CDR3 runs 17 residues. The V and J ends lost 5 bases and 2 bases respectively, with 18 bases between them. CDR3 in amino acids: CASSSLQAKINTGELFF. For the CDR3, the DNA is TGTGCCAGCAGTTCTTTACAGGCGAAAATAAACACCGGGGAGCTGTTTTTT.

V is TRBV5-1 and J is TRBJ1-1; the D gene is possibly TRBD1 (6 bases). This CDR3 comprises 14 residues. Germline values: CDR1 SGHRS, CDR2 YFSETQ. Trimming cost V 4 bases and J 0 bases, with 10 bases left between them. The CDR3 loop is CASSGGQVNTEAFF. The DNA of the CDR3 is TGCGCCAGCAGCGGGGGACAAGTGAACACTGAAGCTTTCTTT.

The rearrangement links TRBV2 to TRBJ2-7, with 10 bases aligning to TRBD1. Germline V gives CDR1 SNHLY, CDR2 FYNNEI. The V and J ends lost 8 bases and 5 bases, in that order; junction bases with no gene match: 12. The CDR3 covers 15 residues. The CDR3 protein is CASLSRDRGGNEQYF. Here the CDR3 DNA reads TGTGCCAGCCTGTCCCGGGACAGGGGCGGGAACGAGCAGTACTTC.

This sequence joins TRBV5-1 and TRBJ1-1; TRBD1 agrees at 8 bases. Trimming at V came to 4 bases and at J to 5 bases, leaving 4 bases not matched to a gene. The germline gives CDR1 SGHRS, CDR2 YFSETQ. The CDR3 totals 13 residues. The DNA of the CDR3 is TGCGCCAGCAGCACCCAGGGGGCAACTGAAGCTTTCTTT. Protein sequence: CASSTQGATEAFF.

The CDR3 spells CASSLGLVERTDTQYF. The DNA of the CDR3 is TGTGCCAGCAGCTTGGGGCTAGTCGAACGCACAGATACGCAGTATTTT. The chain couples TRBV5-4 to TRBJ2-3, with no clear D. There are 16 residues in the CDR3. Trimming stripped 0 bases from V and 1 base from J, with 12 bases between. From germline, CDR1 is SGHNT and CDR2 YYREEE (reference sequence).

The chain combines TRBV7-9 with TRBJ1-1; TRBD1 agrees at 7 bases. CDR1 is SEHNR and CDR2 is FQNEAQ in the germline V gene (reference sequence). The ends lost 3 bases at V and 3 bases at J; junction bases unmatched: 4. The CDR3 contains 14 residues. CDR3 in DNA: TGTGCCAGCAGCTTGGACAGGAGGGACACTGAAGCTTTCTTT. As protein: CASSLDRRDTEAFF.

The CDR3 bases are TGTGCCTCACGGGACAGTTACAATGAGCAGTTCTTC. Translation: CASRDSYNEQFF. V usage is TRBV10-3 and J usage is TRBJ2-1; 7 bases are shared with TRBD1. The CDR3 totals 12 residues. J was trimmed by 4 bases and V by 11 bases; bases with no gene match: 5. Germline V CDR1 and CDR2: ENHRY, SYGVKD.

This chain uses TRBV18 with TRBJ2-1; D is possibly TRBD1 (7 bases). Germline lookup yields CDR1 KGHSH and CDR2 LQKENI. Trimming took 3 bases from V and 7 from J, leaving 10 bases between them. This CDR3 has 13 amino acids. The CDR3: CASSPQGGNEQFF. DNA of the CDR3: TGTGCCAGCTCACCCCAGGGGGGAAATGAGCAGTTCTTC.

The chain combines TRBV19 with TRBJ2-3, with D maybe TRBD2 (6 bases). V dropped 5 bases and J dropped 1 base, with 19 bases sitting between them. Germline CDR1 LNHDA, CDR2 SQIVND (reference sequence). CDR3 length: 17 residues. This CDR3 reads CASSLLSGVAGTDTQYF. Here the CDR3 DNA reads TGTGCCAGTAGTCTTCTCTCGGGGGTCGCGGGCACAGATACGCAGTATTTT. Filled out from reference TRBV19 and TRBJ2-3, the complete variable domain reads DGGITQSPKYLFRKEGQNVTLSCEQNLNHDAMYWYRQDPGQGLRLIYYSQIVNDFQKGDIAEGYSVSREKKESFPLTVTSAQKNPTAFYLCASSLLSGVAGTDTQYFGPGTRLTVL.

The chain couples TRBV5-8 to TRBJ1-2, with a tentative D call TRBD1 (5 bases). Germline loops: CDR1 SGHTS, CDR2 YDEGEE. Deletions cut 4 bases from V and 2 bases from J, with 18 bases between. This CDR3 has 16 amino acids. CDR3: CASSLNGGSRNYGYTF. The DNA of the CDR3 is TGTGCCAGCAGCCTGAACGGGGGGTCCCGAAACTATGGCTACACCTTC.

CDR3 protein: CASRDRVNTEAFF. CDR3 nucleotides: TGTGCCAGCCGGGACAGGGTGAACACTGAAGCTTTCTTT. This sequence joins TRBV6-5 and TRBJ1-1, with 9 bases fitting TRBD1. Germline CDR1 MNHEY, CDR2 SVGAGI. The CDR3 loop spans 13 amino acids. The J segment lost 0 bases and the V segment lost 8 bases, leaving 1 base of the junction unmatched.

The rearrangement uses TRBV2 and TRBJ1-3; D ambiguous. The CDR3 length is 14 residues. The germline CDR1 and CDR2 sequences are SNHLY and FYNNEI. V lost 9 bases and J lost 0, with 12 bases in between. The CDR3 coding sequence is TGTGCCAGTAGGCGGCCAGACTCTGGAAACACCATATATTTT. Translating it yields CASRRPDSGNTIYF.

The genes are TRBV15 and TRBJ1-5, with D possibly TRBD1 on 6 matching bases. The CDR3 sequence is 17 residues long. CDR1 is LNHNV and CDR2 is YYDKDF in the germline V gene (reference sequence). Trimming pared 3 bases from V and 4 bases from J, leaving 19 bases between. In nucleotides, the CDR3 is TGTGCCACCAGCAGCGGTCGGACAGTAACTATTAATCAGCCCCAGCATTTT. Protein: CATSSGRTVTINQPQHF.

The genes are TRBV5-7 and TRBJ2-7; 7 positions agree with TRBD1. TRBV5-7 carries the ORF label, with uncertain function. J lost 3 bases, V lost 4 bases, and 10 bases had no gene match. The CDR3 sequence is 15 residues long. CDR3 in amino acids: CASSAIQGFRYEQYF. The CDR3 DNA reads as TGTGCCAGCAGCGCCATACAGGGGTTCCGCTACGAGCAGTACTTC.

The V and J genes are TRBV11-3 and TRBJ2-7; TRBD1 might be the D (6 bases). From germline, CDR1 is SGHNT and CDR2 YENEEA. The CDR3 consists of 12 residues. Trimming cost V 4 bases and J 4 bases, with 8 bases left between them. CDR3 nucleotide sequence: TGTGCCAGCAGCTCACAGGGATACGAGCAGTACTTC. Protein: CASSSQGYEQYF.

The rearrangement joins TRBV28 to TRBJ1-2; D not certain. V was trimmed by 11 bases and J by 3 bases, leaving 10 bases between them. This CDR3 region has 11 residues. Looked up from germline, CDR1 is MDHEN and CDR2 is SYDVKM. For the CDR3, the DNA is TGTGCCTCTAACGGGGACTATGGCTACACCTTC. Protein sequence: CASNGDYGYTF.

The rearrangement joins TRBV5-1 to TRBJ1-1; the match to TRBD1 covers 9 bases. Germline trimming cut 5 bases from V and 1 base from J; bases unmatched to any gene: 6. The CDR3 totals 15 residues. The germline V gene has CDR1 SGHRS and CDR2 YFSETQ. CDR3: CASRQTGGENTEAFF. The CDR3 region has the DNA TGCGCCAGCAGGCAAACAGGGGGCGAGAACACTGAAGCTTTCTTT.